The text below deals with one T cell receptor beta chain. Its specificity is unknown. This entry belongs to a study of vaccination effects on CD4 cells after COVID-19. Study-wide background: Sampling of a few convalescent patients occurred early (day +14) and late post-vaccination. Cultures of fewer than 2.5 million PBMC per well contained 8 to 10 IU/ml IL-2 plus 10 ug/ml peptides. Whole-study results and caveats: The study had few convalescent patients and no early post-infection timepoints.

At the end of more than 8 days of culture, CD4+ T cells were isolated. This individual contracted SARS-CoV-2 between March and December 2020, as verified by PCR. All participants had two doses of either the BNT162b2 or mRNA-1273 vaccine. Replacing half the medium with IL-2 medium was done on days 3 and 7. Here immunoSEQ multiplex PCR was the method, and the copy in TCRdb shows in-frame clones only, minus some. In the table there are tens of thousands of clones, 74% of which are singletons. This clonotype was obtained from a human donor who had a prior SARS-CoV-2 infection. The material sequenced was CD4+ T cells from PBMCs cultured without peptide, taken after COVID-19 vaccination.

CDR3 residues: CASRRPSPSYEAFF. For the CDR3, the DNA is TGTGCCAGCAGACGCCCTTCTCCGTCTTATGAAGCTTTCTTT. This chain joins TRBV6-5 and TRBJ1-1; no reliable D call. This CDR3 is built from 14 residues. Germline lookup yields CDR1 MNHEY and CDR2 SVGAGI. Trimming left V 6 bases short and J 7 bases short, with 18 bases between.